This T cell receptor (beta chain) was documented in a study of T cell changes during pregnancy in multiple sclerosis. Sequenced by immunoSEQ multiplex PCR; TCRdb stores in-frame clones only, minus some. The sample carries under 50,000 clones, roughly 90% recorded once. This clone was recorded once. In germline, CDR1 is SGHRS, CDR2 YFSETQ. The CDR3 is 13 amino acids. V lost 1 base and J lost 5, with 10 bases in between. The TCR originated in a female donor in good health, enrolled as a control in a pregnancy study. Sequencing was performed on peripheral blood, taken in the first trimester of pregnancy. V and J are TRBV5-1 and TRBJ2-7, with D tentatively TRBD1 (7 bases). CDR3 loop: CASSLTGEDEQYF. The CDR3 bases are TGCGCCAGCAGCTTGACAGGGGAGGACGAGCAGTACTTC.